These 21 T cell receptor beta chains were sequenced from one sample in a study of blood T cell repertoires in COVID-19. Sequencing was performed with immunoSEQ multiplex PCR; in TCRdb, only in-frame clones are kept and a portion is missing. Among roughly 300,000 clones listed, 65% to 90% were seen once. Sequencing was carried out using peripheral blood. Receptor source: a human donor in a cohort sampled during active COVID-19.

The table lists this clone with a few counts. This chain uses TRBV7-9 with TRBJ1-5; 7 bases line up with TRBD1. Looked up from germline, CDR1 is SEHNR and CDR2 is FQNEAQ (reference sequence). The V segment lost 5 bases and the J segment 5 bases; nucleotides outside the gene matches: 9. The CDR3 extends over 15 amino acids. DNA for the CDR3: TGTGCCAGCAGCCCGACAGGGAACGCGGATCAGCCCCAGCATTTT. Its protein product is CASSPTGNADQPQHF.

The rearrangement joins TRBV28 to TRBJ2-2; D is possibly TRBD2 (5 bases). The V gene lost 7 bases and the J gene lost 6 bases, with 24 bases spanning the gap. CDR3 length: 17 amino acids. CDR1 is MDHEN, CDR2 SYDVKM, per germline. CDR3 loop: CASTLSGWQVTAGELFF. The DNA for the CDR3 is TGTGCCAGCACCTTAAGCGGTTGGCAGGTCACAGCCGGGGAGCTGTTTTTT. Complete variable domain (other parts from reference TRBV28 and TRBJ2-2): DVKVTQSSRYLVKRTGEKVFLECVQDMDHENMFWYRQDPGLGLRLIYFSYDVKMKEKGDIPEGYSVSREKKERFSLILESASTNQTSMYLCASTLSGWQVTAGELFFGEGSRLTVL.

The chain carries TRBV19 and TRBJ2-1; TRBD2 matches at 10 bases. V gave up 8 bases and J gave up 8 bases; unmatched junction bases: 6. The CDR3 covers 13 residues. Per the germline V gene, CDR1 is LNHDA and CDR2 is SQIVND (reference sequence). The CDR3 coding sequence is TGTGCCAGTTCTAGCGGGAGCTGGCATGAGCAGTTCTTC. Protein sequence: CASSSGSWHEQFF.

The chain joins TRBV5-1 to TRBJ2-1; 15 positions agree with TRBD2. J was trimmed by 3 bases and V by 0 bases; bases with no gene match: 1. This CDR3 contains 17 residues. CDR1 and CDR2 (germline): SGHRS, YFSETQ. This CDR3 reads CASSLEGLAGGYNEQFF. The CDR3, as DNA: TGCGCCAGCAGCTTGGAGGGACTAGCGGGGGGCTACAATGAGCAGTTCTTC.

This clone was seen a few times. This chain joins TRBV5-4 and TRBJ2-3; D perhaps matches TRBD2 (5 bases). CDR1 is SGHNT and CDR2 is YYREEE in the germline V gene (reference sequence). CDR3 length equals 15 residues. Trimming cost V 4 bases and J 1 base, with 13 bases left between them. The CDR3, as DNA: TGTGCCAGCAGCGCACGGAGCGGTGGCACAGATACGCAGTATTTT. Protein: CASSARSGGTDTQYF.

The rearrangement links TRBV19 to TRBJ1-6; possibly TRBD1 for D (6 bases). V dropped 4 bases and J dropped 10 bases, with 14 bases sitting between them. This CDR3 region has 14 residues. The V gene's germline CDR1 is LNHDA and CDR2 SQIVND (reference sequence). CDR3 in amino acids: CASSTGQIRSPLHF. CDR3 in DNA: TGTGCCAGTAGTACGGGACAAATCAGATCACCCCTCCACTTT.

V is TRBV5-5 and J is TRBJ1-1; 7 bases agree with TRBD1. Trimming cost V 4 bases and J 2 bases; bases outside gene matches: 8. CDR3 size: 15 residues. The germline V gene encodes CDR1 SGHKS and CDR2 YYEKEE (reference sequence). CDR3: CASSRQGGYNTEAFF. The CDR3 nucleotides read TGTGCCAGCAGCCGTCAAGGGGGCTATAACACTGAAGCTTTCTTT. Full variable domain (remainder filled in from reference TRBV5-5 and TRBJ1-1): DAGVTQSPTHLIKTRGQQVTLRCSPISGHKSVSWYQQVLGQGPQFIFQYYEKEERGRGNFPDRFSARQFPNYSSELNVNALLLGDSALYLCASSRQGGYNTEAFFGQGTRLTVV.

This clone was counted a few times. The J gene is TRBJ2-1, the V gene TRBV11-2; D is perhaps TRBD2 (5 bases). The ends were cut back, 6 bases at V and 10 bases at J, with 16 bases in the middle. Germline V gene sequence: CDR1 SGHAT, CDR2 FQNNGV. This CDR3 comprises 13 residues. In DNA, the CDR3 is TGTGCCAGCAGTTTACTAGTGTATGGGGAGCAGTTCTTC. Amino acid sequence: CASSLLVYGEQFF.

The rearrangement uses TRBV2 and TRBJ2-5; D is possibly TRBD2 (6 bases). Germline V gene data show CDR1 as SNHLY and CDR2 as FYNNEI. There are 14 residues in the CDR3. Trimming stripped 2 bases from V and 7 bases from J, with 14 bases between. CDR3: CASSEIAGSGTQYF. CDR3 bases: TGTGCCAGCAGTGAAATCGCGGGGAGTGGGACCCAGTACTTC.

The genes are TRBV24-1 and TRBJ2-2; 7 nucleotides line up with TRBD1. CDR3 length: 16 amino acids. The V gene end was trimmed by 5 bases and the J gene end by 3 bases; junction bases not matched to a gene: 8. In germline, CDR1 is KGHDR, CDR2 SFDVKD. The CDR3 region has the DNA TGTGCCACCAGTGTGTCCGGAAGGGGGCACACCGGGGAGCTGTTTTTT. Translating it yields CATSVSGRGHTGELFF.

This chain uses TRBV6-1 with TRBJ1-1; D is undetermined. The germline V gene has CDR1 MNHNS and CDR2 SASEGT. With 2 bases removed from V and 7 bases from J, the gap between germline ends came to 26 bases. The CDR3 is 18 amino acids. CDR3 nucleotide sequence: TGTGCCAGCAGTGAATACGTCATTGATGGTACGGGTAACGGTGAAGCTTTCTTT. This codes for CASSEYVIDGTGNGEAFF.

CDR3 nucleotide sequence: TGTGCCAGCAGCTTAGGACTAGCCCCCTACGAGCAGTACTTC. Amino acids: CASSLGLAPYEQYF. The gene calls are TRBV7-9 and TRBJ2-7, with TRBD2 matching 7 bases. CDR1 is SEHNR and CDR2 is FQNEAQ in the germline V gene (reference sequence). J gave up 2 bases and V 1 base, and 2 bases lay outside the gene matches. The CDR3 spans 14 residues.

This clone was seen at least ten times. The chain uses TRBV30 and TRBJ2-7, with D perhaps matching TRBD2 (7 bases). This CDR3 comprises 13 residues. Per germline, CDR1 GTSNPN and CDR2 SVGIG (reference sequence). V dropped 0 bases and J dropped 6 bases, with 12 bases sitting between them. As DNA, the CDR3 is TGTGCCTGGAGTGTGGGGGGGCGGGGCGAGCAGTACTTC. Translated: CAWSVGGRGEQYF.

The rearrangement uses TRBV7-2 and TRBJ1-2; weak D call: TRBD1 (5 bases). Trimming removed 6 bases from V and 5 bases from J, with 13 bases in between. CDR1 is SGHTA and CDR2 is FQGNSA in the germline V gene. The CDR3 length is 13 residues. CDR3 DNA: TGTGCCAGCAGTAACAGGTCACCTTATGGCTACACCTTC. Its protein product is CASSNRSPYGYTF. Full variable domain (outside the CDR3, taken from reference TRBV7-2 and TRBJ1-2): GAGVSQSPSNKVTEKGKDVELRCDPISGHTALYWYRQSLGQGLEFLIYFQGNSAPDKSGLPSDRFSAERTGGSVSTLTIQRTQQEDSAVYLCASSNRSPYGYTFGSGTRLTVV.

J is TRBJ2-6 and V is TRBV4-1; possible D gene TRBD2, 7 bases. In germline, CDR1 is MGHRA, CDR2 YSYEKL. The V end lost 4 bases, the J end lost 2 bases, and 12 bases lay between the germline ends. This CDR3 is built from 16 residues. CDR3: CASSPPGGPGANVLTF. CDR3 in DNA: TGCGCCAGCAGCCCCCCCGGGGGGCCTGGGGCCAACGTCCTGACTTTC.

The rearrangement joins TRBV6-1 to TRBJ1-5; 9 bases align to TRBD1. J was trimmed by 5 bases and V by 0 bases; bases with no gene match: 5. Germline V gene data show CDR1 as MNHNS and CDR2 as SASEGT. The CDR3 covers 16 residues. This CDR3 reads CASSEAQYRGHQPQHF. CDR3 in DNA: TGTGCCAGCAGTGAAGCGCAGTACAGGGGGCATCAGCCCCAGCATTTT.

The sample holds one count of this clone. The V and J genes are TRBV6-6 and TRBJ1-5; maybe TRBD1 (6 bases). CDR1 MNHNY and CDR2 SVGAGI come from the germline V gene (reference sequence). The V and J ends lost 2 bases and 0 bases respectively, with 8 bases between them. The CDR3 extends over 15 amino acids. The CDR3 DNA follows: TGTGCCAGCAGTTACGTAGGGGGTAGCAATCAGCCCCAGCATTTT. It codes for CASSYVGGSNQPQHF.

The rearrangement uses TRBV5-8 and TRBJ2-5; D gene unclear. The germline V and J ends were trimmed by 2 bases and 4 bases, with 12 bases remaining between them. The CDR3 spans 14 residues. Germline-derived CDR1 and CDR2 are SGHTS and YDEGEE. The CDR3 loop reads CASSFGVSSETQYF. CDR3 DNA sequence: TGTGCCAGCAGCTTTGGAGTTTCGTCAGAGACCCAGTACTTC.

In its sample, this clone was seen a few times. The rearrangement joins TRBV28 to TRBJ2-7, with unresolved D. Germline CDR1 reads MDHEN; CDR2 reads SYDVKM. Trimming cost V 10 bases and J 0 bases, with 7 bases left between them. This CDR3 has 11 residues. The CDR3 DNA sequence: TGTGCCACCACAGACTCCTACGAGCAGTACTTC. Amino acid sequence: CATTDSYEQYF. Full variable domain (remainder filled in from reference TRBV28 and TRBJ2-7): DVKVTQSSRYLVKRTGEKVFLECVQDMDHENMFWYRQDPGLGLRLIYFSYDVKMKEKGDIPEGYSVSREKKERFSLILESASTNQTSMYLCATTDSYEQYFGPGTRLTVT.

The chain has TRBV28 and TRBJ1-2; 7 bases fit TRBD1. Germline lookup yields CDR1 MDHEN and CDR2 SYDVKM. V was clipped by 6 bases and J by 1 base; unmatched bases: 5. The CDR3 length is 14 residues. CDR3 loop: CASSQGGINYGYTF. The CDR3 DNA reads as TGTGCCAGCAGCCAAGGGGGCATTAACTATGGCTACACCTTC.

The chain joins TRBV6-2 or TRBV6-3 to TRBJ2-2; weak D call: TRBD2 (6 bases). CDR3 length: 14 amino acids. Germline CDR1 and CDR2: MNHEY and SVGEGT. Between the trimmed V and J ends, which lost 4 bases and 5 bases, there was a span of 11 bases. The CDR3 protein is CASSWRARTGELFF. Here the CDR3 DNA reads TGTGCCAGCAGTTGGAGGGCCAGAACCGGGGAGCTGTTTTTT.